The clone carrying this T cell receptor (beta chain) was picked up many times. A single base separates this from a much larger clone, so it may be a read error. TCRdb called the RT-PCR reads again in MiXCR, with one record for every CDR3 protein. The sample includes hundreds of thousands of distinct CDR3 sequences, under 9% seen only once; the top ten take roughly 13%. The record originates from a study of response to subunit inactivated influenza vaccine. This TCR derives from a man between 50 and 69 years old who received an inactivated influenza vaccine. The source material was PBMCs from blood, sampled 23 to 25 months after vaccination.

CDR3 amino acids: CASSLDTLSYNEQFF. The CDR3 coding sequence is TGTGCCAGCAGCTTAGACACTCTCTCCTACAATGAGCAGTTCTTC. This chain joins TRBV7-9 and TRBJ2-1; D gene ambiguous. The germline CDR1 and CDR2 sequences are SEHNR and FQNEAQ (reference sequence). The CDR3 covers 15 residues. V was cut by 1 base and J by 0 bases, with 7 bases left in between.